Listed below are T cell receptor beta chains from one sample, sequenced in a study of PD-1 blockade in classical Hodgkin lymphoma. The repertoire was sequenced with immunoSEQ multiplex PCR; TCRdb's copy has only in-frame clones and lacks some. The sample comprises 50,000 to 75,000 clones, approximately 90% of which are singletons, and under 6% rests with the top ten. The specimen was peripheral blood mononuclear cells (PBMCs), collected before the second cycle of nivolumab. These receptors came from a human donor with classical Hodgkin lymphoma. Both conserved end residues are part of each CDR3. The D gene is left open where the match is weak. For some rows the clone size is stated as once, few or many, or as a class when expanded; others skip it.

j_gene: TRBJ2-3
d_gene: .
v_gene: TRBV7-9
abundance: once
CDR3aa: CASSWSADTQYF
CDR3nt: TGTGCCAGCAGCTGGAGCGCAGATACGCAGTATTTT

j_gene: TRBJ2-2
d_gene: .
v_gene: TRBV11-2
abundance: .
CDR3aa: CASSPTGELFF
CDR3nt: TGTGCCAGCAGCCCCACCGGGGAGCTGTTTTTT

j_gene: TRBJ2-2
d_gene: TRBD2
v_gene: TRBV16
abundance: .
CDR3aa: CASSQGTRGPYTGELFF
CDR3nt: TGTGCCAGCAGCCAAGGGACTAGGGGCCCCTACACCGGGGAGCTGTTTTTT

j_gene: TRBJ1-2
d_gene: .
v_gene: TRBV5-6
abundance: .
CDR3aa: CASINTGRDYGYTF
CDR3nt: TGTGCCAGCATCAACACTGGGAGGGACTATGGCTACACCTTC

j_gene: TRBJ1-5
d_gene: .
v_gene: TRBV7-8
abundance: .
CDR3aa: CASSSGSVVGNQPQHF
CDR3nt: TGTGCCAGCAGCTCTGGGAGTGTGGTGGGCAATCAGCCCCAGCATTTT

j_gene: TRBJ1-3
d_gene: .
v_gene: TRBV5-1
abundance: .
CDR3aa: CASSLDGSNSGNTIYF
CDR3nt: TGCGCCAGCAGCTTGGATGGGAGTAACTCTGGAAACACCATATATTTT

j_gene: TRBJ2-3
d_gene: .
v_gene: TRBV7-9
abundance: .
CDR3aa: CASSLYPHSTDTQYF
CDR3nt: TGTGCCAGCAGCCTATACCCCCATAGCACAGATACGCAGTATTTT

j_gene: TRBJ1-3
d_gene: .
v_gene: TRBV7-9
abundance: .
CDR3aa: CASSSRQDWYVSSGNTIYF
CDR3nt: TGTGCCAGCAGCTCTCGACAGGACTGGTACGTAAGCTCTGGAAACACCATATATTTT

j_gene: TRBJ1-4
d_gene: .
v_gene: TRBV10-3
abundance: .
CDR3aa: CAISESQIITTNEKLFF
CDR3nt: TGTGCCATCAGTGAGTCACAGATTATCACAACTAATGAAAAACTGTTTTTT

j_gene: TRBJ2-3
d_gene: TRBD1
v_gene: TRBV5-1
abundance: .
CDR3aa: CASSLPGTETDTQYF
CDR3nt: TGCGCCAGCAGCTTGCCCGGGACAGAGACAGATACGCAGTATTTT

j_gene: TRBJ2-3
d_gene: TRBD2
v_gene: TRBV13
abundance: .
CDR3aa: CASSQRGGTDTQYF
CDR3nt: TGTGCCAGCAGCCAGCGGGGGGGAACAGATACGCAGTATTTT

j_gene: TRBJ2-7
d_gene: TRBD2
v_gene: TRBV28
abundance: .
CDR3aa: CASRLAGASLSSYEQYF
CDR3nt: TGTGCCAGCAGGCTAGCGGGGGCCTCCCTAAGCTCCTACGAGCAGTACTTC

j_gene: TRBJ2-2
d_gene: .
v_gene: TRBV5-8
abundance: .
CDR3aa: CASSFWSSRELFF
CDR3nt: TGTGCCAGCAGCTTTTGGTCCTCCCGGGAGCTGTTTTTT

j_gene: TRBJ2-2
d_gene: .
v_gene: TRBV6-1
abundance: .
CDR3aa: CASRVPSNTGELFF
CDR3nt: TGTGCCAGCAGGGTTCCATCTAACACCGGGGAGCTGTTTTTT

j_gene: TRBJ2-7
d_gene: .
v_gene: TRBV28
abundance: .
CDR3aa: CASSSGTPGSYEQYF
CDR3nt: TGTGCCAGCAGTTCCGGGACCCCGGGCTCCTACGAGCAGTACTTC

j_gene: TRBJ1-2
d_gene: TRBD1
v_gene: TRBV6-6
abundance: .
CDR3aa: CASSPDRARGGYTF
CDR3nt: TGTGCCAGCAGTCCCGACAGGGCCCGAGGGGGCTACACCTTC

j_gene: TRBJ2-1
d_gene: TRBD2
v_gene: TRBV9
abundance: .
CDR3aa: CASSTPSGGGEQFF
CDR3nt: TGTGCCAGCAGCACCCCTAGCGGGGGAGGTGAGCAGTTCTTC

j_gene: TRBJ2-7
d_gene: .
v_gene: TRBV7-9
abundance: .
CDR3aa: CASSPLALLGGEQYF
CDR3nt: TGTGCCAGCAGCCCTCTAGCGCTCCTGGGGGGCGAGCAGTACTTC

j_gene: TRBJ2-7
d_gene: .
v_gene: TRBV4-1
abundance: .
CDR3aa: CASSPRTPYEQYF
CDR3nt: TGCGCCAGCAGCCCCCGGACCCCCTACGAGCAGTACTTC

j_gene: TRBJ1-5
d_gene: .
v_gene: TRBV6-6
abundance: .
CDR3aa: CASSYTKSGNQPQHF
CDR3nt: TGTGCCAGCAGTTACACAAAAAGCGGCAATCAGCCCCAGCATTTT

j_gene: TRBJ2-3
d_gene: .
v_gene: TRBV5-1
abundance: .
CDR3aa: CASYEGGITDTQYF
CDR3nt: TGCGCCAGCTATGAAGGAGGAATCACAGATACGCAGTATTTT

j_gene: TRBJ1-1
d_gene: .
v_gene: TRBV6-1
abundance: few
CDR3aa: CASRFMNTEAFF
CDR3nt: TGTGCCAGCAGATTCATGAACACTGAAGCTTTCTTT

j_gene: TRBJ2-7
d_gene: .
v_gene: TRBV19
abundance: .
CDR3aa: CASSMRASEQYF
CDR3nt: TGTGCCAGTAGTATGCGGGCTAGCGAGCAGTACTTC

j_gene: TRBJ2-3
d_gene: .
v_gene: TRBV7-9
abundance: .
CDR3aa: CASTPGTGRDTQYF
CDR3nt: TGTGCCAGCACCCCAGGAACAGGCCGAGATACGCAGTATTTT

j_gene: TRBJ2-7
d_gene: .
v_gene: TRBV28
abundance: .
CDR3aa: CASSARGSSYEQYF
CDR3nt: TGTGCCAGCAGCGCGCGGGGTTCGTCCTACGAGCAGTACTTC

j_gene: TRBJ2-2
d_gene: TRBD2
v_gene: TRBV7-9
abundance: .
CDR3aa: CASSPITPASGGVSGELFF
CDR3nt: TGTGCCAGCAGCCCCATAACCCCGGCTAGCGGGGGGGTATCGGGGGAGCTGTTTTTT

j_gene: TRBJ2-7
d_gene: TRBD2
v_gene: TRBV7-8
abundance: .
CDR3aa: CASSLVAGASFEQYF
CDR3nt: TGTGCCAGCAGCTTAGTAGCGGGGGCTTCCTTCGAGCAGTACTTC

j_gene: TRBJ2-3
d_gene: .
v_gene: TRBV15
abundance: .
CDR3aa: CATSRSFVRGARTDTQYF
CDR3nt: TGTGCCACCAGCAGATCGTTTGTAAGGGGGGCCCGCACAGATACGCAGTATTTT

j_gene: TRBJ1-2
d_gene: .
v_gene: TRBV7-9
abundance: few
CDR3aa: CASRWDGPYGYTF
CDR3nt: TGTGCCAGCAGGTGGGACGGTCCGTATGGCTACACCTTC

j_gene: TRBJ1-2
d_gene: TRBD1
v_gene: TRBV10-2
abundance: .
CDR3aa: CASSVLGQGALGYTF
CDR3nt: TGCGCCAGCAGTGTCTTAGGACAGGGGGCGCTTGGCTACACCTTC

j_gene: TRBJ1-6
d_gene: .
v_gene: TRBV7-9
abundance: .
CDR3aa: CASSLPVYNSPLHF
CDR3nt: TGTGCCAGCAGCTTACCCGTCTATAATTCACCCCTCCACTTT

j_gene: TRBJ2-7
d_gene: .
v_gene: TRBV6-1
abundance: .
CDR3aa: CASSGEVRGFEQYF
CDR3nt: TGTGCCAGCAGTGGAGAGGTGAGGGGTTTTGAACAGTACTTC

j_gene: TRBJ2-2
d_gene: .
v_gene: TRBV28
abundance: .
CDR3aa: CASTPLGAMNTGELFF
CDR3nt: TGTGCCAGCACCCCCTTGGGGGCCATGAACACCGGGGAGCTGTTTTTT

j_gene: TRBJ1-1
d_gene: .
v_gene: TRBV5-1
abundance: .
CDR3aa: CASSSTPRAAEAFF
CDR3nt: TGCGCCAGCAGCTCAACACCCCGCGCGGCTGAAGCTTTCTTT

j_gene: TRBJ1-6
d_gene: .
v_gene: TRBV5-1
abundance: .
CDR3aa: CASRPLPGANSPLHF
CDR3nt: TGCGCCAGCAGGCCCTTGCCGGGGGCGAATTCACCCCTCCACTTT

j_gene: TRBJ2-6
d_gene: TRBD1
v_gene: TRBV5-5
abundance: .
CDR3aa: CASSLQGQGFSGANVLTF
CDR3nt: TGTGCCAGCAGCTTGCAGGGACAGGGATTCTCTGGGGCCAACGTCCTGACTTTC

j_gene: TRBJ2-5
d_gene: .
v_gene: TRBV5-1
abundance: .
CDR3aa: CASSLAGVGAETQYF
CDR3nt: TGCGCCAGCAGCTTGGCCGGGGTGGGGGCAGAGACCCAGTACTTC

j_gene: TRBJ1-1
d_gene: TRBD1
v_gene: TRBV7-8
abundance: .
CDR3aa: CASSLRDRGLAFF
CDR3nt: TGTGCCAGCAGCCTCCGGGACAGGGGGCTAGCTTTCTTT

j_gene: TRBJ2-7
d_gene: TRBD2
v_gene: TRBV9
abundance: .
CDR3aa: CASSHPPGGGPTYEQYF
CDR3nt: TGTGCCAGCAGCCATCCCCCGGGCGGGGGGCCAACCTACGAGCAGTACTTC

j_gene: TRBJ1-1
d_gene: .
v_gene: TRBV29-1
abundance: .
CDR3aa: CSVVPDEAFF
CDR3nt: TGCAGCGTTGTCCCCGATGAAGCTTTCTTT

j_gene: TRBJ1-5
d_gene: TRBD1
v_gene: TRBV19
abundance: .
CDR3aa: CASSSGTGTNQPQHF
CDR3nt: TGTGCCAGTAGTAGTGGGACAGGGACGAATCAGCCCCAGCATTTT

j_gene: TRBJ2-7
d_gene: .
v_gene: TRBV7-9
abundance: .
CDR3aa: CASSFEARVGEQYF
CDR3nt: TGTGCCAGCAGCTTCGAGGCTCGGGTTGGCGAGCAGTACTTC

j_gene: TRBJ1-2
d_gene: .
v_gene: TRBV30
abundance: .
CDR3aa: CAWSAGLYGYTF
CDR3nt: TGTGCCTGGAGTGCGGGCCTCTATGGCTACACCTTC

j_gene: TRBJ2-7
d_gene: .
v_gene: TRBV5-1
abundance: .
CDR3aa: CASSLQTAAYGEQYF
CDR3nt: TGCGCCAGCAGCTTGCAGACGGCAGCCTATGGCGAGCAGTACTTC

j_gene: TRBJ2-1
d_gene: TRBD2
v_gene: TRBV7-9
abundance: .
CDR3aa: CASSLDSLAGGAERFF
CDR3nt: TGTGCCAGCAGCTTAGATTCCCTAGCGGGGGGGGCTGAGAGGTTCTTC

j_gene: TRBJ1-5
d_gene: .
v_gene: TRBV6-6
abundance: .
CDR3aa: CASDNGGSRQPQHF
CDR3nt: TGTGCCAGCGACAATGGAGGGTCCAGACAGCCCCAGCATTTT

j_gene: TRBJ1-5
d_gene: TRBD1
v_gene: TRBV6-6
abundance: .
CDR3aa: CASRTGTDYQPQHF
CDR3nt: TGTGCCAGCAGAACCGGGACAGATTATCAGCCCCAGCATTTT

j_gene: TRBJ2-1
d_gene: .
v_gene: TRBV5-1
abundance: .
CDR3aa: CASSLGATDEQFF
CDR3nt: TGCGCCAGCAGCTTGGGGGCTACGGATGAGCAGTTCTTC